These 2 T cell receptor beta chains originate from one sample sequenced in a study of OX40 agonist ivuxolimab in advanced cancers. Clones were read by immunoSEQ multiplex PCR, and TCRdb kept only the in-frame ones, dropping some. The data contain tens of thousands of clones, approximately 90% of them singletons. Material: CD4+ or CD8+ T cells sorted from blood, obtained in a trial of the OX40 agonist ivuxolimab. These receptors all come from an adult with an advanced solid tumor such as melanoma, head and neck, liver or kidney cancer.

V is TRBV21-1 and J is TRBJ2-7; no check of the table's D call, TRBD1, against the DNA was made. TRBV21-1 is an annotated pseudogene. This CDR3 is built from 16 residues. The CDR3 DNA follows: TGTGCCAGCAGCAAAGCTGAGGACAGGGTATCCTACGAGCAGTACTTC. Translation gives CASSKAEDRVSYEQYF.

The rearrangement joins TRBV5-1 to TRBJ1-1, with no clear D. Trimming stripped 1 base from V and 7 bases from J, with 8 bases between. Per germline, CDR1 SGHRS and CDR2 YFSETQ. The CDR3 runs 12 residues. The chain's CDR3 is CASSLSGLEAFF. The CDR3 bases are TGCGCCAGCAGCTTGAGCGGACTTGAAGCTTTCTTT.